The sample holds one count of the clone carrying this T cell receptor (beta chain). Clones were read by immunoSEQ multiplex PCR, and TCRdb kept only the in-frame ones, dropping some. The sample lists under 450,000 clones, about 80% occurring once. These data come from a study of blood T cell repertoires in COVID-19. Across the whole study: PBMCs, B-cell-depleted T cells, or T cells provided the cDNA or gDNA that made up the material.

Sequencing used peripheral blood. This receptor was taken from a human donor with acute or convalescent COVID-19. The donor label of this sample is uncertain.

The CDR3 region has the DNA TGTGCCACCAGGCACTCTATAGCGGGAGACTACGAGCAGTACTTC. This gives the protein CATRHSIAGDYEQYF. This sequence joins TRBV15 and TRBJ2-7; TRBD2 matches at 9 bases. The CDR3 length is 15 residues. The germline gives CDR1 LNHNV, CDR2 YYDKDF (reference sequence). With V trimmed by 6 bases and J by 3 bases, 9 bases remained unmatched.